The TCR beta chain described here comes from a study of beta chain features in type 1 diabetes. Regarding this clone: The antigen remains unidentified.

Findings of the study overall: Moderate yet significant TCRB CDR3 shortening was seen in Type 1 diabetes patients in all four CD4+ subsets. The study left unresolved whether HLA type influences TCRB rearrangement.

Germline V CDR1 and CDR2: MNHEY, SMNVEV (reference sequence). The CDR3 spans 16 residues. The ends lost 4 bases at V and 1 base at J; junction bases unmatched: 2. Investigators reverse transcribed all isolated RNA, so they sequenced expressed TCRB transcripts. Deep immunoSEQ sequencing covered naive, central memory and regulatory T cell samples. Sequenced by immunoSEQ multiplex PCR; TCRdb stores in-frame clones only, minus some. Among 250,000 or so clones listed, roughly 30% were seen once. Researchers reported sorting CD4+ naive, central memory, regulatory and stem cell-like memory cells via CD45RO/CCR7/CD25/CD127/CD95/CD27.

Sequenced input: central memory CD4+ T cells from blood. This TCR came from a man between 25 and 39 years old in good health. This chain uses TRBV27 with TRBJ2-1; TRBD2 matches 12 bases. The CDR3 DNA reads TGTGCCAGCAGTTCCACTAGCGGGGGGTCCTACAATGAGCAGTTCTTC. It codes for CASSSTSGGSYNEQFF.